Listed here are 8 T cell receptor beta chains from one sample, sequenced in a study of shared clonotypes between healthy human individuals. Assay: immunoSEQ multiplex PCR; the TCRdb copy retains only in-frame clones and omits some. In the table there are under 650,000 clones, approximately 95% of which are singletons. The sample was naive CD4+ T cells sorted from blood. Subset here: CD45RA+ positively selected. These receptors originate from a young woman in good health.

The DNA for the CDR3 is TGTGCCAGCAGTTACCGACAGGGTTTCTCCGAGCAGTACTTC. Protein: CASSYRQGFSEQYF. This chain links TRBV6-5 with TRBJ2-7; 7 nucleotides match TRBD1. The CDR3 runs 14 residues. Germline V gene data show CDR1 as MNHEY and CDR2 as SVGAGI. V was clipped by 2 bases and J by 6 bases; unmatched bases: 7.

The rearrangement links TRBV18 to TRBJ2-3; D is undetermined. CDR3 size: 13 residues. CDR1 KGHSH and CDR2 LQKENI come from the germline V gene. Trimming shortened V by 5 bases and J by 2 bases, and 8 bases separated the two germline ends. In DNA, the CDR3 is TGTGCCAGCTCAAACGTAGACACAGATACGCAGTATTTT. This codes for CASSNVDTDTQYF.

The chain is built from TRBV7-2 and TRBJ2-7, with D possibly matching TRBD2 (5 bases). CDR3 length: 13 amino acids. CDR1 and CDR2 (germline): SGHTA, FQGNSA. Trimming removed 1 base at V and 3 bases at J, with 7 bases between. CDR3 in DNA: TGTGCCAGCAGCTTAGGGAGGATCTACGAGCAGTACTTC. Encoded protein: CASSLGRIYEQYF. The whole variable domain, filled in from reference TRBV7-2 and TRBJ2-7, reads GAGVSQSPSNKVTEKGKDVELRCDPISGHTALYWYRQSLGQGLEFLIYFQGNSAPDKSGLPSDRFSAERTGGSVSTLTIQRTQQEDSAVYLCASSLGRIYEQYFGPGTRLTVT.

CDR3 DNA: TGTGCCAGCAGCCCGATTGCGGGCAAAGGGTACGAGCAGTACTTC. Protein product: CASSPIAGKGYEQYF. The rearrangement uses TRBV5-6 and TRBJ2-7; tentative D call: TRBD2 (5 bases). The CDR3 consists of 15 residues. Germline CDR1 SGHDT, CDR2 YYEEEE. The V gene lost 4 bases and the J gene lost 4 bases, with 18 bases spanning the gap.

This clone was counted once. This chain joins TRBV29-1 and TRBJ2-3; TRBD2 agrees at 7 bases. Unmatched junction bases numbered 9, after V lost 4 bases and J lost 2 bases. Germline V gene data show CDR1 as SQVTM and CDR2 as ANQGSEA. The CDR3 covers 15 residues. The CDR3 is CSVGRLADTTDTQYF. The DNA of the CDR3 is TGCAGCGTTGGGCGACTAGCAGACACCACAGATACGCAGTATTTT.

The J gene is TRBJ2-7, the V gene TRBV11-2; possibly TRBD1 for D (6 bases). Between the trimmed V and J ends, which lost 6 bases and 6 bases, there was a span of 21 bases. The CDR3 has 15 amino acids. The V gene's germline CDR1 is SGHAT and CDR2 FQNNGV. For the CDR3, the DNA is TGTGCCAGCAGAACCTCCGGGACATCACGGGGCGAGCAGTACTTC. Its translation: CASRTSGTSRGEQYF.

The chain recombines TRBV28 with TRBJ1-6; D possibly corresponds to TRBD1 (6 bases). The V end was cut by 3 bases, the J end by 5 bases, with 8 bases between. This CDR3 contains 14 residues. Germline V lookup: CDR1 MDHEN, CDR2 SYDVKM. CDR3: CASSLDSDNSPLHF. The CDR3 coding sequence is TGTGCCAGCAGTTTGGACAGTGATAATTCACCCCTCCACTTT.

DNA for the CDR3: TGTGCCACCAGCAGAGATCTCCAGCCCACAGATACGCAGTATTTT. Its protein is CATSRDLQPTDTQYF. The V call is TRBV15, the J call TRBJ2-3; D unresolved. CDR3 length equals 15 residues. The V gene's germline CDR1 is LNHNV and CDR2 YYDKDF (reference sequence). Trimming shortened V by 0 bases and J by 2 bases, and 9 bases separated the two germline ends.